This T cell receptor beta chain originates from a study of blood T cell repertoires in COVID-19. Overall study: PBMCs, B-cell-depleted T cells, or T cells provided the cDNA or gDNA that made up the material.

This CDR3 has 12 residues. Trimming took 1 base from V and 5 from J, leaving 3 bases between them. Germline V lookup: CDR1 LGHNA, CDR2 YNFKEQ. Methods used by the authors: The assay estimated nucleated cells by amplifying reference gene primers. Clones were sequenced by immunoSEQ multiplex PCR, and TCRdb holds only the in-frame ones, with some missing. Clone size and V and J calls were adopted from that table, with D and trimming inferred from the DNA. This table has 65,000 to 100,000 clones, about four fifths appearing once. The chain joins TRBV4-2 to TRBJ2-1; D not certain. The sequencing sample was made of peripheral blood. The TCR originated in a human donor in a cohort sampled during active COVID-19. The CDR3 here is CASSQVNNEQFF. The CDR3 nucleotides are TGTGCCAGCAGCCAAGTCAACAATGAGCAGTTCTTC.